Detailed here is one T cell receptor (beta chain). Antigen unknown. The sample comes from a study of OX40 agonist ivuxolimab in advanced cancers. Findings and limits, study-wide: The study found among the lowest clonal expansion in partial responders at 0.1-3.0 mg/kg.

CDR3 length equals 11 residues. V dropped 0 bases and J dropped 9 bases, with 3 bases sitting between them. Germline assignment: CDR1 MNHNY and CDR2 SVGAGI (reference sequence). Assay used: immunoSEQ multiplex PCR; TCRdb lists only in-frame clones, some missing. Of about 16,000 clones in the sample, about 86% were seen once. This specimen consisted of CD4+ or CD8+ T cells sorted from blood, obtained in a trial of the OX40 agonist ivuxolimab. The TCR sequence derives from an adult with an advanced solid tumor such as melanoma, head and neck, liver or kidney cancer. V usage is TRBV6-6 and J usage is TRBJ2-1, with D unresolved. The CDR3 here is CASSYSSEQFF. In DNA form, the CDR3 reads TGTGCCAGCAGTTACTCGTCTGAGCAGTTCTTC.